This paragraph reports one TCR beta chain. These data belong to a study of blood T cell repertoires in COVID-19. V lost 9 bases to trimming and J lost 4 bases, with 12 bases between them. Germline V gene data show CDR1 as MNHEY and CDR2 as SVGAGI. The CDR3 runs 12 residues. In the authors' methods: Amplification from reference gene primers served as the basis for estimated nucleated cell counts. The repertoire was sequenced with immunoSEQ multiplex PCR; TCRdb's copy has only in-frame clones and lacks some. Clonal size and the V and J genes are those of that table, whereas D and trimming came from the DNA. Here the sample spans approximately 100,000 clones, under 75% being singletons.

Sequencing was done on a sample of peripheral blood. J is TRBJ1-2 and V is TRBV6-5; D perhaps matches TRBD1 (5 bases). This receptor was obtained from an elderly man with acute or convalescent COVID-19. CDR3: CASGHRSYGYTF. CDR3 in DNA: TGTGCCAGTGGACACCGTAGCTATGGCTACACCTTC.